Following are 18 T cell receptor beta chains from one sample sequenced in a study of blood T cell repertoires in COVID-19. Sequenced by immunoSEQ multiplex PCR; TCRdb stores in-frame clones only, minus some. The repertoire holds about 670,000 clones, with about 87% as singletons. Sequencing was performed on peripheral blood. The source is a woman aged 18 to 35 with acute or convalescent COVID-19.

The chain joins TRBV5-8 to TRBJ1-1; maybe TRBD1 (5 bases). Trimming stripped 2 bases from V and 5 bases from J, with 10 bases between. This CDR3 comprises 13 residues. Germline V gene sequence: CDR1 SGHTS, CDR2 YDEGEE. CDR3 DNA: TGTGCCAGCAGCTTAGGGGAAGGAACTGAAGCTTTCTTT. The encoded protein is CASSLGEGTEAFF.

The chain employs TRBV27 and TRBJ1-2; no clear D. This CDR3 has 13 amino acids. The V end was cut by 10 bases, the J end by 4 bases, with 16 bases between. The germline CDR1 and CDR2 sequences are MNHEY and SMNVEV (reference sequence). DNA of the CDR3: TGTGCCACCAGGACCCGACTGGGCTATGGCTACACCTTC. Its translation: CATRTRLGYGYTF.

This clone has only one observation. The V gene is TRBV7-2, the J gene TRBJ1-5, with 7 bases identical to TRBD1. Trimming at V came to 1 base and at J to 8 bases, leaving 8 bases not matched to a gene. Germline CDR1 SGHTA, CDR2 FQGNSA. The CDR3 length is 15 residues. CDR3 in amino acids: CASSLEVGGWEPQHF. CDR3 DNA: TGTGCCAGCAGCTTAGAAGTAGGGGGCTGGGAGCCCCAGCATTTT.

V usage is TRBV30 and J usage is TRBJ2-7; TRBD1 might be the D (5 bases). This CDR3 is built from 14 residues. Trimming removed 8 bases from V and 1 base from J, with 18 bases in between. Germline V gives CDR1 GTSNPN, CDR2 SVGIG (reference sequence). CDR3 protein: CALRGVDRSYEQYF. The CDR3 DNA is TGTGCCCTCCGTGGGGTTGACAGATCCTACGAGCAGTACTTC.

This chain links TRBV6-5 with TRBJ2-1, with 13 bases aligning to TRBD2. J lost 6 bases, V lost 2 bases, and 1 base had no gene match. Germline CDR1 MNHEY, CDR2 SVGAGI. This CDR3 has 15 residues. The CDR3 region is CASSYGTSGVNEQFF. The CDR3 nucleotides are TGTGCCAGCAGTTACGGGACTAGCGGGGTCAATGAGCAGTTCTTC.

This clone was detected only once. The rearrangement joins TRBV6-5 to TRBJ1-1; D remains ambiguous. Per the germline V gene, CDR1 is MNHEY and CDR2 is SVGAGI. The CDR3 extends over 12 amino acids. The V end was cut by 8 bases, the J end by 1 base, with 8 bases between. This chain's CDR3 is CASGPGNTEAFF. The CDR3 nucleotides are TGTGCCAGCGGGCCTGGGAACACTGAAGCTTTCTTT.

V gene TRBV4-1 combines with J gene TRBJ2-2; D might be TRBD2 (6 bases). V lost 3 bases and J lost 4, with 15 bases in between. From germline, CDR1 is MGHRA and CDR2 YSYEKL. This CDR3 spans 16 amino acids. CDR3 residues: CASSHPRGYGTGELFF. CDR3 nucleotides: TGCGCCAGCAGCCACCCCCGGGGGTATGGCACCGGGGAGCTGTTTTTT.

This sequence joins TRBV6-6 and TRBJ1-1; D is unclear. This CDR3 is 13 amino acids long. Germline CDR1 MNHNY, CDR2 SVGAGI (reference sequence). V lost 6 bases and J lost 0, with 8 bases in between. CDR3 nucleotides: TGTGCCAGCAGACTAGACCTGAACACTGAAGCTTTCTTT. This codes for CASRLDLNTEAFF.

The rearrangement joins TRBV7-3 to TRBJ2-3, with 11 bases aligning to TRBD2. This CDR3 has 16 residues. The germline V gene has CDR1 SGHTA and CDR2 FQGTGA. J was trimmed by 5 bases and V by 4 bases; bases with no gene match: 8. CDR3 region: CASSSRLAGLGDTQYF. In DNA form, the CDR3 reads TGTGCCAGCAGCTCTCGACTAGCGGGGTTGGGAGATACGCAGTATTTT.

The chain uses TRBV15 and TRBJ2-1, with D tentatively TRBD2 (7 bases). The length of the CDR3 is 15 residues. V was cut by 9 bases and J by 0 bases, with 15 bases left in between. CDR1 LNHNV and CDR2 YYDKDF come from the germline V gene (reference sequence). The CDR3 DNA sequence: TGTGCCACACAGCCCCGGGGGGCCTCCTACAATGAGCAGTTCTTC. It is translated as CATQPRGASYNEQFF.

The chain recombines TRBV6-6 with TRBJ2-7, with TRBD2 as a possible D gene (6 bases). Germline V gene sequence: CDR1 MNHNY, CDR2 SVGAGI (reference sequence). Trimming took off 4 bases at V and 3 bases at J, with 13 bases between the two ends. The length of the CDR3 is 14 residues. CDR3 nucleotides: TGTGCCAGCAGTTTCACCTCGACTAGCTACGAGCAGTACTTC. This encodes CASSFTSTSYEQYF.

This sequence joins TRBV5-4 and TRBJ1-2, with 9 bases that match TRBD1. The V gene end was trimmed by 3 bases and the J gene end by 4 bases; junction bases not matched to a gene: 7. The CDR3 covers 15 residues. From germline, CDR1 is SGHNT and CDR2 YYREEE (reference sequence). The chain's CDR3 is CASSSPGQGSYGYTF. The CDR3 nucleotides are TGTGCCAGCAGCTCTCCGGGACAGGGCAGCTATGGCTACACCTTC.

This clone was observed once. The chain uses TRBV14 and TRBJ1-4, with D maybe TRBD1 (6 bases). CDR1 is SGHDN, CDR2 FVKESK, per germline. Between the trimmed V and J ends, which lost 1 base and 5 bases, there was a span of 11 bases. CDR3 length equals 15 residues. The CDR3 here is CASSQVGTQNEKLFF. CDR3 sequence (DNA): TGTGCCAGCAGCCAAGTAGGGACACAAAATGAAAAACTGTTTTTT.

The chain has TRBV2 and TRBJ2-2; D is uncertain. This CDR3 is 14 amino acids long. Trimming shortened V by 6 bases and J by 1 base, and 9 bases separated the two germline ends. CDR1 and CDR2 (germline): SNHLY, FYNNEI. The CDR3 reads CASRTSGNTGELFF. The CDR3 DNA sequence: TGTGCCAGCAGGACCTCAGGGAACACCGGGGAGCTGTTTTTT.

The rearrangement uses TRBV3-1 (or the pseudogene TRBV3-2) and TRBJ1-2; D is ambiguous. The CDR3 has 14 amino acids. Trimming stripped 3 bases from V and 8 bases from J, with 16 bases between. Germline lookup yields CDR1 LGHDT and CDR2 YNNKEL (reference sequence). The CDR3 sequence: CASSHFISAGGYTF. In DNA form, the CDR3 reads TGTGCCAGCAGCCATTTTATAAGCGCGGGCGGCTACACCTTC.

The rearrangement joins TRBV12-3 or TRBV12-4 to TRBJ1-1; possible D gene TRBD1, 5 bases. The CDR3 runs 13 residues. V was shortened by 8 bases and J by 0 bases, with 10 bases between the two germline ends. The CDR3 coding sequence is TGTGCCAGCGGGGCACCTATGAACACTGAAGCTTTCTTT. Translated: CASGAPMNTEAFF.

The J gene is TRBJ2-2, the V gene TRBV6-2 or TRBV6-3, with D possibly matching TRBD1 (5 bases). From germline, CDR1 is MNHEY and CDR2 SVGEGT. Trimming removed 1 base at V and 5 bases at J, with 8 bases between. The CDR3 has 14 residues. The DNA for the CDR3 is TGTGCCAGCAGTTACTTCGCAGGGACCGGGGAGCTGTTTTTT. Its protein product is CASSYFAGTGELFF.

The count of this clone is one. V is TRBV21-1 and J is TRBJ2-7; TRBD2 is taken as the D call from the table, unchecked against the DNA. TRBV21-1 is designated a pseudogene. The CDR3 has 14 residues. CDR3 in amino acids: CATRLAGDSYEQYF. The CDR3 bases are TGTGCCACCCGCTTGGCGGGGGACTCCTACGAGCAGTACTTC.